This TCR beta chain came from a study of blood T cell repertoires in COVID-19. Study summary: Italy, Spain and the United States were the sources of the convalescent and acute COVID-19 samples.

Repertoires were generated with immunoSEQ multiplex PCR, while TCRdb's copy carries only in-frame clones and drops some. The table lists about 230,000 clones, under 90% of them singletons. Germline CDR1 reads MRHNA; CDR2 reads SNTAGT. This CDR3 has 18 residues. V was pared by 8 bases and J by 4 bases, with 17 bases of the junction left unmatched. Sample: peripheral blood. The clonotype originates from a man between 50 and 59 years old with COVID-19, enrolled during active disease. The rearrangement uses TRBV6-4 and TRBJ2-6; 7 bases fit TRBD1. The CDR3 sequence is CASLRQGSLSLGANVLTF. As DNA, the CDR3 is TGTGCCAGCTTAAGACAGGGTTCTCTCTCTCTGGGGGCCAACGTCCTGACTTTC.